The source of this T cell receptor (beta chain) is a study of glioma-infiltrating T cells. This clonotype was detected many times. The antigen is not known. Amplification of TCR alpha and beta CDR3 regions from RNA used iRepertoire nested multiplex PCR. For one-step reverse transcription and amplification, 100-400 ng of tissue mRNA or PBMC total RNA was used. TCRdb reprocessed the multiplex PCR reads via MiXCR and lists one record per CDR3 protein. The repertoire holds about 200,000 distinct CDR3 sequences, with over 25% as singletons. Notes on the study in general: Above-expected tissue-blood divergence occurred in all gliomas, most in low-grade ones.

This TCR was recovered from a human donor with low-grade glioma or glioblastoma, undergoing nonglioma brain surgery, or in good health (not recorded which). Source material: glioma tissue, nonneoplastic brain tissue, or PBMCs (not recorded which).

Here the CDR3 reads CASRPRGGAYNSPLHF. The DNA for the CDR3 is TGTGCCAGCAGGCCCCGGGGGGGCGCCTATAATTCACCCCTCCACTTT. J is TRBJ1-6 and V is TRBV7-9; a possible D gene is TRBD1 (6 bases). The CDR3 has 16 amino acids. V lost 6 bases, J lost 2 bases, and 14 bases lay in between. Germline lookup yields CDR1 SEHNR and CDR2 FQNEAQ (reference sequence).